One sample yielded the 11 T cell receptor beta chains listed below, sequenced in a study of OX40 agonist ivuxolimab in advanced cancers. TCRdb keeps only in-frame clones here, not all; method: immunoSEQ multiplex PCR. Of tens of thousands of clones in the sample, over 80% were seen once. The material was CD4+ or CD8+ T cells sorted from blood, obtained in a trial of the OX40 agonist ivuxolimab. Receptors originate from an adult with an advanced solid tumor such as melanoma, head and neck, liver or kidney cancer.

This sequence joins TRBV29-1 and TRBJ2-7; 8 bases fit TRBD1. The CDR3 sequence is 15 residues long. Losses at the gene ends were 1 base for V and 2 bases for J; bases not matched to a gene: 7. The germline V gene encodes CDR1 SQVTM and CDR2 ANQGSEA. CDR3 amino acids: CSVEGLDRDPYEQYF. As DNA, the CDR3 is TGCAGCGTTGAAGGCCTGGACAGGGATCCCTACGAGCAGTACTTC.

The chain employs TRBV7-9 and TRBJ1-2; D might be TRBD1 (6 bases). The CDR3 is 15 amino acids. Germline CDR1 and CDR2: SEHNR and FQNEAQ (reference sequence). Deletions cut 5 bases from V and 8 bases from J, with 21 bases between. The CDR3 reads CASSRLGGPRGGYTF. The CDR3 DNA follows: TGTGCCAGCAGCCGCCTAGGGGGTCCGAGGGGAGGCTACACCTTC. Drawing the rest from reference TRBV7-9 and TRBJ1-2, the complete variable domain is DTGVSQNPRHKITKRGQNVTFRCDPISEHNRLYWYRQTLGQGPEFLTYFQNEAQLEKSRLLSDRFSAERPKGSFSTLEIQRTEQGDSAMYLCASSRLGGPRGGYTFGSGTRLTVV.

This chain joins TRBV6-5 and TRBJ2-7, with D tentatively TRBD1 (5 bases). The CDR3 runs to 16 residues. The V gene lost 0 bases and the J gene lost 0 bases, with 12 bases spanning the gap. Germline values: CDR1 MNHEY, CDR2 SVGAGI. The CDR3 region has the DNA TGTGCCAGCAGTTACTCAGGGGCCTCCTCCTCCTACGAGCAGTACTTC. It yields the protein CASSYSGASSSYEQYF.

V gene TRBV4-2 combines with J gene TRBJ2-5, with 10 positions matching TRBD2. V dropped 4 bases and J dropped 1; count of bases not matched to a gene: 3. This CDR3 is built from 15 residues. Germline V gene sequence: CDR1 LGHNA, CDR2 YNFKEQ. In DNA form, the CDR3 reads TGTGCCAGCAGCCCTAGCGGGGGCTTCCAAGAGACCCAGTACTTC. Amino acid sequence: CASSPSGGFQETQYF.

This chain links TRBV4-1 with TRBJ2-7; 11 bases agree with TRBD1. Germline CDR1 reads MGHRA; CDR2 reads YSYEKL. This CDR3 has 14 residues. The junction had 3 bases not matched to a gene; V was cut back by 3 bases and J by 5 bases. The CDR3 sequence: CASSHLDRGHEQYF. The CDR3, as DNA: TGCGCCAGCAGCCATTTGGACAGGGGGCACGAGCAGTACTTC.

This clone appeared once. This chain connects TRBV7-8 to TRBJ2-7; no reliable D call. This CDR3 is built from 12 residues. Germline V CDR1 and CDR2: SGHVS, FQNEAQ. Trimming shortened V by 5 bases and J by 0 bases, and 5 bases separated the two germline ends. In nucleotides, the CDR3 is TGTGCCAGCAGCCCGAGCTCCTACGAGCAGTACGTC. Its translation: CASSPSSYEQYV.

This clone has a handful of counts. The rearrangement joins TRBV18 to TRBJ1-5, with TRBD1 matching 7 bases. Germline V lookup: CDR1 KGHSH, CDR2 LQKENI. The V gene end was trimmed by 2 bases and the J gene end by 2 bases; junction bases not matched to a gene: 9. There are 17 residues in the CDR3. Here the CDR3 reads CASSPFYRGYRNQPQHF. The CDR3 nucleotides are TGTGCCAGCTCACCATTTTACAGGGGATACCGCAATCAGCCCCAGCATTTT. The full variable domain, its missing parts supplied by reference TRBV18 and TRBJ1-5, is NAGVMQNPRHLVRRRGQEARLRCSPMKGHSHVYWYRQLPEEGLKFMVYLQKENIIDESGMPKERFSAEFPKEGPSILRIQQVVRGDSAAYFCASSPFYRGYRNQPQHFGDGTRLSIL.

The rearrangement joins TRBV4-1 to TRBJ2-1; 9 bases are shared with TRBD2. Unmatched junction bases numbered 8, after V lost 4 bases and J lost 4 bases. Germline V gene lookup returns CDR1 MGHRA and CDR2 YSYEKL. The CDR3 is 16 residues long. DNA of the CDR3: TGCGCCAGCAGCCTAAATAGCGGGAGTCCTTACAATGAGCAGTTCTTC. Its translation is CASSLNSGSPYNEQFF.

The rearrangement uses TRBV30 and TRBJ2-7; 11 nucleotides line up with TRBD1. Germline trimming cut 1 base from V and 6 bases from J; bases unmatched to any gene: 2. CDR3 size: 13 residues. CDR1 GTSNPN and CDR2 SVGIG come from the germline V gene (reference sequence). The CDR3 DNA reads TGTGCCTGGAGTGGTGGGACAGGGGGCGAGCAGTACTTC. This codes for CAWSGGTGGEQYF.

The chain recombines TRBV27 with TRBJ2-2; 10 bases map to TRBD2. Per germline, CDR1 MNHEY and CDR2 SMNVEV (reference sequence). This CDR3 is built from 17 residues. The ends lost 3 bases at V and 5 bases at J; junction bases unmatched: 9. The CDR3 loop is CASSFLSGGAYTGELFF. For the CDR3, the DNA is TGTGCCAGCAGTTTTCTGAGCGGGGGGGCCTATACCGGGGAGCTGTTTTTT.

The gene calls are TRBV5-6 and TRBJ2-7, with D maybe TRBD1 (5 bases). The CDR3 spans 14 residues. Germline V gene sequence: CDR1 SGHDT, CDR2 YYEEEE. V gave up 3 bases and J gave up 3 bases, with 13 bases separating them. The CDR3 nucleotides are TGTGCCAGCAGCTGGGAAGACAGCCTCTACGAGCAGTACTTC. This sequence encodes CASSWEDSLYEQYF.